The 17 T cell receptor beta chains in this list originate from one sample, sequenced in a study of blood T cells in healthy people across ages. A second PCR of 7 to 11 cycles used a sample-barcoded 5' primer and a J-beta primer mix. MiXCR was run by TCRdb on the 5' RACE reads, yielding one entry per CDR3 protein. The sample yields 850,000 or so distinct CDR3 sequences, more than 25% seen once. The source material was blood. The source of these receptors is a woman aged 80 or older in good health.

This clonotype has ten or more counts. This sequence joins TRBV30 and TRBJ2-1; TRBD1 or TRBD2 may be the D gene (5 bases each). The germline gives CDR1 GTSNPN, CDR2 SVGIG (reference sequence). Between the trimmed V and J ends, which lost 7 bases and 9 bases, there was a span of 16 bases. The length of the CDR3 is 12 residues. The CDR3 DNA sequence: TGTGCCTCCGGGGCGGCGATGGGTGAGCAGTTCTTC. It is translated as CASGAAMGEQFF.

Note on this clonotype: A much bigger clone sits one base away, suggesting this may be a read error. The gene calls are TRBV7-9 and TRBJ1-2; D not resolved. The CDR3 sequence is 15 residues long. Germline V CDR1 and CDR2: SEHNR, FQNEAQ (reference sequence). CDR3 nucleotides: TGTGCCTGCAGCTCAGGCTCGGCCCAGATCTATGGCTACACCTTC. As protein: CACSSGSAQIYGYTF.

The chain joins TRBV20-1 to TRBJ1-5; D is possibly TRBD1 (5 bases). This CDR3 has 16 amino acids. Per the germline V gene, CDR1 is DFQATT and CDR2 is SNEGSKA (reference sequence). V was cut by 0 bases and J by 4 bases, with 16 bases left in between. CDR3: CSARDARAGKNQPQHF. The CDR3 bases are TGCAGTGCTAGAGATGCTAGGGCAGGGAAGAATCAGCCCCAGCATTTT.

This clonotype was picked up many times. The chain has TRBV12-3 or TRBV12-4 and TRBJ2-6, with D uncertain. Trimming left V 7 bases short and J 3 bases short, with 7 bases between. This CDR3 is built from 13 residues. CDR3: CASNPNGANVLTF. CDR3 sequence (DNA): TGTGCCAGCAACCCGAATGGGGCCAACGTCCTGACTTTC.

This clonotype was seen ten or more times. The chain has TRBV6-5 and TRBJ2-1; D possibly corresponds to TRBD1 (5 bases). Trimming removed 0 bases at V and 3 bases at J, with 9 bases between. CDR1 is MNHEY, CDR2 SVGAGI, per germline. The CDR3 is 15 amino acids. The CDR3 region has the DNA TGTGCCAGCAGTTACTCAGGGGCGAGCTACAATGAGCAGTTCTTC. Residues: CASSYSGASYNEQFF.

The rearrangement joins TRBV20-1 to TRBJ1-4; D call uncertain. Germline-derived CDR1 and CDR2 are DFQATT and SNEGSKA (reference sequence). The CDR3 is 14 amino acids. Trimming removed 2 bases at V and 7 bases at J, with 14 bases between. Here the CDR3 DNA reads TGCAGTGCTAGACCCTGGAACGGGGTTGAAAAACTGTTTTTT. Its protein product is CSARPWNGVEKLFF.

This clonotype was seen a handful of times. The gene calls are TRBV29-1 and TRBJ2-2; tentative D call: TRBD1 (6 bases). CDR1 and CDR2 (germline): SQVTM, ANQGSEA. CDR3 size: 12 residues. Trimming cost V 7 bases and J 5 bases, with 11 bases left between them. In DNA, the CDR3 is TGCAGCGCCGGACAGTCGACCGGGGAGCTGTTTTTT. This codes for CSAGQSTGELFF.

This clonotype showed up many times. The chain is built from TRBV4-3 and TRBJ1-4; 8 bases are a match to TRBD1. Germline V gene lookup returns CDR1 LGHNA and CDR2 YSLEER. V was pared by 3 bases and J by 0 bases, with 3 bases of the junction left unmatched. The CDR3 runs 16 residues. CDR3 in DNA: TGCGCCAGCAGCCAGCAGACAGGGGCAACTAATGAAAAACTGTTTTTT. Protein: CASSQQTGATNEKLFF.

This clonotype occurred many times. This chain links TRBV11-2 with TRBJ1-1; no reliable D call. V was pared by 5 bases and J by 6 bases, with 16 bases between. The CDR3 is made up of 14 amino acids. Germline CDR1 is SGHAT and CDR2 is FQNNGV. Here the CDR3 DNA reads TGTGCCAGCAGCACCGGACCGGGTGGGGCTGAAGCTTTCTTT. It translates to CASSTGPGGAEAFF.

The table lists this clonotype with many counts. This chain connects TRBV6-6 to TRBJ1-2; 9 bases are a match to TRBD1. The CDR3 sequence is 13 residues long. Trimming removed 6 bases from V and 4 bases from J; junction bases left unmatched: 3. CDR1 and CDR2 from the germline V gene are MNHNY and SVGAGI (reference sequence). DNA of the CDR3: TGTGCCAGCAGCCCGACAGGGGGCTATGGCTACACCTTC. Amino acid sequence: CASSPTGGYGYTF.

This clonotype was seen only a few times. This sequence joins TRBV28 and TRBJ2-1; maybe TRBD2 (6 bases). The CDR3 is made up of 17 amino acids. Germline CDR1 is MDHEN and CDR2 is SYDVKM. The germline V and J ends were trimmed by 1 base and 0 bases, with 13 bases remaining between them. CDR3 coding DNA: TGTGCCAGCAGTTTATTGGCTAGCGCGAGCTCCTACAATGAGCAGTTCTTC. This translates into CASSLLASASSYNEQFF.

Only a few counts were recorded for this clonotype. This may stem from a read error, because a much larger clone lies one nucleotide away. V and J are TRBV4-2 and TRBJ2-1; 10 bases map to TRBD2. The CDR3 consists of 16 residues. CDR1 and CDR2 from the germline V gene are LGHNA and YNFKEQ. V shed 5 bases, J shed 13 bases, and the junction held 17 bases outside the gene matches. The CDR3 nucleotides are TGTGCCAGCAGCGTGGGGACTAGCGCGCTTCAAGAGACCCAGTTCTTC. Translation: CASSVGTSALQETQFF.

A few counts support this clonotype. This may be a read error: a much more frequent sequence differs by one nucleotide. The chain uses TRBV7-6 and TRBJ1-2; D unresolved. Trimming took 5 bases from V and 0 from J, leaving 16 bases between them. CDR1 and CDR2 (germline): SGHVS, FNYEAQ. This CDR3 spans 16 amino acids. CDR3 nucleotide sequence: TGTGCCAGCAGCCCCACTCAGACACCAACTAACTATGGCTACACCTTC. It is translated as CASSPTQTPTNYGYTF. Using reference TRBV7-6 and TRBJ1-2 for the parts outside the CDR3, the full variable domain is GAGVSQSPRYKVTKRGQDVALRCDPISGHVSLYWYRQALGQGPEFLTYFNYEAQQDKSGLPNDRFSAERPEGSISTLTIQRTEQRDSAMYRCASSPTQTPTNYGYTFGSGTRLTVV.

The table lists this clonotype with many counts. The V gene is TRBV25-1, the J gene TRBJ2-5, with TRBD1 identical over 10 bases. V shed 5 bases and J 5 bases; nucleotides not matched to a gene: 11. The CDR3 consists of 16 residues. The V gene's germline CDR1 is MGHDK and CDR2 SYGVNS. This CDR3 reads CASSNSGTGDMETQYF. In DNA form, the CDR3 reads TGTGCCAGCAGTAACTCCGGGACAGGGGATATGGAGACCCAGTACTTC. The full variable domain, completed using reference TRBV25-1 and TRBJ2-5, is EADIYQTPRYLVIGTGKKITLECSQTMGHDKMYWYQQDPGMELHLIHYSYGVNSTEKGDLSSESTVSRIRTEHFPLTLESARPSHTSQYLCASSNSGTGDMETQYFGPGTRLLVL.

The gene calls are TRBV2 and TRBJ2-5; TRBD2 is a possible D gene (5 bases). Between the trimmed V and J ends, which lost 2 bases and 5 bases, there was a span of 18 bases. CDR3 length: 16 amino acids. The germline CDR1 and CDR2 sequences are SNHLY and FYNNEI. CDR3 in DNA: TGTGCCAGCAGTGAAAGAGGGATCGGCCGCTCGGAGACCCAGTACTTC. Amino acids: CASSERGIGRSETQYF.

The J gene is TRBJ1-2, the V gene TRBV7-2; D is perhaps TRBD1 (6 bases). This CDR3 region has 15 residues. Germline CDR1 is SGHTA and CDR2 is FQGNSA. V lost 3 bases and J 5 bases, leaving 16 bases between the germline ends. CDR3 nucleotide sequence: TGTGCCAGCAGCTTGGCGGCAGGGGTTGAGTATGGCTACACCTTC. Translating it yields CASSLAAGVEYGYTF. The full variable domain, rest sourced from reference TRBV7-2 and TRBJ1-2, is GAGVSQSPSNKVTEKGKDVELRCDPISGHTALYWYRQSLGQGLEFLIYFQGNSAPDKSGLPSDRFSAERTGGSVSTLTIQRTQQEDSAVYLCASSLAAGVEYGYTFGSGTRLTVV.

V gene TRBV20-1 combines with J gene TRBJ1-2; D remains ambiguous. This CDR3 region has 15 residues. Trimming stripped 0 bases from V and 0 bases from J, with 11 bases between. In germline, CDR1 is DFQATT, CDR2 SNEGSKA (reference sequence). CDR3 amino acids: CSARDPLQSNYGYTF. CDR3 nucleotide sequence: TGCAGTGCTAGAGATCCCCTTCAGTCTAACTATGGCTACACCTTC.